This T cell receptor (beta chain) came from a study of blood T cells in healthy people across ages. Each sample had at least 6 million PBMCs isolated. Trimming pared 7 bases from V and 0 bases from J, leaving 17 bases between. Germline V lookup: CDR1 MNHEY, CDR2 SVGEGT. There are 16 residues in the CDR3. Combining a sample-barcoded 5' primer with a J-beta primer mix, a second PCR ran for roughly 6 to 12 cycles. From the 5' RACE reads, TCRdb called clonotypes with MiXCR, one entry per CDR3 protein. The table lists about 640,000 distinct CDR3 sequences, 40% to 45% of them singletons. The source material was blood. The receptor was isolated from an older man in good health. J is TRBJ2-3 and V is TRBV6-2 or TRBV6-3, with D perhaps matching TRBD2 (6 bases). CDR3 region: CASKLVGGTSTDTQYF. The CDR3 DNA reads TGTGCCAGCAAACTGGTCGGGGGAACTAGCACAGATACGCAGTATTTT.